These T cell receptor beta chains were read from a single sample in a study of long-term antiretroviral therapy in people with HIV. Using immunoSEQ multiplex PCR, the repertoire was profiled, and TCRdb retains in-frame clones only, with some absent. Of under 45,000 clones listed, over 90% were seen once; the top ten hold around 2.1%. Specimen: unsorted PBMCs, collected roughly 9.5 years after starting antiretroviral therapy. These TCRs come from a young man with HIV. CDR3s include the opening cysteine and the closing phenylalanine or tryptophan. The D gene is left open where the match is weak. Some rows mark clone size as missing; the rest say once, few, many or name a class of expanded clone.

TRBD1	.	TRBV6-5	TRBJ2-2	CATGTGLYTGELFF	TGTGCCACCGGGACAGGGTTGTACACCGGGGAGCTGTTTTTT
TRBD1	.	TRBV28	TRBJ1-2	CASSRRDRSYGYTF	TGTGCCAGCAGCCGCCGGGACAGGAGCTATGGCTACACCTTC
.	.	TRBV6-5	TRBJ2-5	CASSYSTGETQYF	TGTGCCAGCAGTTACTCGACGGGGGAGACCCAGTACTTC
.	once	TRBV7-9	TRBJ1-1	CASSLADVSEAFF	TGTGCCAGCAGCTTAGCGGATGTGTCTGAAGCTTTCTTT
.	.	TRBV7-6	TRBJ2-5	CASSLESYQETQYF	TGTGCCAGCAGCTTAGAATCGTACCAAGAGACCCAGTACTTC
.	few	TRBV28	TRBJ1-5	CASSLTNIGNQPQHF	TGTGCCAGCAGTTTGACTAACATCGGCAATCAGCCCCAGCATTTT
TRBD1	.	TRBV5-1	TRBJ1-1	CASRDRGNTEAFF	TGCGCCAGCAGGGACAGGGGAAACACTGAAGCTTTCTTT
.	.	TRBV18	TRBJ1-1	CASSPRSAEAFF	TGTGCCAGCTCACCACGAAGCGCGGAAGCTTTCTTT
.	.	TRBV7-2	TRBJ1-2	CASSPHADSLLGGYTF	TGTGCCAGCAGCCCCCATGCGGACAGCCTTCTGGGGGGCTACACCTTC
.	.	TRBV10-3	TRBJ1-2	CASSEISGFEVDYGYTF	TGTGCCAGCAGTGAAATATCGGGGTTTGAGGTTGACTATGGCTACACCTTC
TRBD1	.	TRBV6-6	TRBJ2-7	CASRGSGQGNSYEQYF	TGTGCCAGCAGAGGAAGTGGACAGGGTAATTCCTACGAGCAGTACTTC
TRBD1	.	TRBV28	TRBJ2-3	CASDTPGQGVDTQYF	TGTGCCAGCGATACCCCGGGACAGGGGGTAGATACGCAGTATTTT
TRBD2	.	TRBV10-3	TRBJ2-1	CAITGASGGPLSSYNEQFF	TGTGCCATCACAGGCGCTAGCGGGGGGCCGCTGAGCTCCTACAATGAGCAGTTCTTC
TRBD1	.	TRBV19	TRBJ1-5	CASSKKSRQGLQPQHF	TGTGCCAGTAGCAAAAAATCTCGACAGGGCCTTCAGCCCCAGCATTTT
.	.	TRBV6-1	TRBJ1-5	CASSDQSWYSNQPQHF	TGTGCCAGCAGTGACCAGAGCTGGTATAGCAATCAGCCCCAGCATTTT
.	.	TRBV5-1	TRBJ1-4	CASSFNRMEGSVEKLFF	TGCGCCAGCAGCTTTAATCGCATGGAGGGATCAGTTGAAAAACTGTTTTTT
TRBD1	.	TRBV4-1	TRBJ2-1	CASRPSGTGLDEQFF	TGCGCCAGCAGACCGTCCGGGACAGGGTTGGATGAGCAGTTCTTC
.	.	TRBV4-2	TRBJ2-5	CASSGAGAQETQYF	TGTGCCAGCAGCGGGGCGGGGGCCCAAGAGACCCAGTACTTC
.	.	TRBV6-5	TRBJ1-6	CASSYRALNFNSPLHF	TGTGCCAGCAGTTATCGGGCTCTGAACTTTAATTCACCCCTCCACTTT
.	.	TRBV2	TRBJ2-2	CASKMNTGELFF	TGTGCCAGCAAGATGAACACCGGGGAGCTGTTTTTT
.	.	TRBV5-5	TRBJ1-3	CASSLTDSGNTIYF	TGTGCCAGCAGTTTGACGGACTCTGGAAACACCATATATTTT
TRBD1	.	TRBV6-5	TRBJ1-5	CASSSGQGRNQPQHF	TGTGCCAGCAGTTCCGGACAGGGGCGCAATCAGCCCCAGCATTTT
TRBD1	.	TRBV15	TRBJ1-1	CATSTTTGRDEAFF	TGTGCCACCAGCACTACGACAGGGCGCGATGAGGCTTTCTTT
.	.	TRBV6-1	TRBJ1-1	CASSRLAEAFF	TGTGCCAGCAGCCGACTTGCTGAAGCTTTCTTT
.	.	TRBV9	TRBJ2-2	CASSVITGELFF	TGTGCCAGCAGCGTTATTACCGGGGAGCTGTTTTTT
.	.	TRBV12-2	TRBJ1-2	CASLGRGPRFNYGYTF	TGTGCAAGCCTCGGTAGGGGGCCCAGGTTTAACTATGGCTACACCTTC
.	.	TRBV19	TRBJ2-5	CASSGFGETQYF	TGTGCCAGTAGCGGGTTTGGAGAGACCCAGTACTTC
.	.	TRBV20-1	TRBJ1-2	CSATQSYGYTF	TGCAGTGCTACTCAGTCCTATGGCTACACCTTC
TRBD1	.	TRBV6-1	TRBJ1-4	CASSEGTGRKEKLFF	TGTGCCAGCAGCGAAGGGACAGGGAGGAAAGAAAAACTGTTTTTT
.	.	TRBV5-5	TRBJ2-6	CASGRYSSGANVLTF	TGTGCCAGCGGAAGGTATAGCTCTGGGGCCAACGTCCTGACTTTC
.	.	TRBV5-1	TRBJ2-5	CASSLISHSGETQYF	TGCGCCAGCAGCTTGATTTCCCATTCCGGGGAGACCCAGTACTTC
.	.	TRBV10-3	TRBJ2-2	CAISESGVGTGELFF	TGTGCCATCAGTGAGTCCGGGGTAGGCACCGGGGAGCTGTTTTTT
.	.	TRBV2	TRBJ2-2	CASKGTGELFF	TGTGCCAGCAAAGGCACCGGGGAGCTGTTTTTT
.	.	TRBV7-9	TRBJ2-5	CASSFRRALEETQYF	TGTGCCAGCAGCTTCCGCCGGGCTCTCGAAGAGACCCAGTACTTC
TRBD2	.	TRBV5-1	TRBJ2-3	CASSPQASGGTDTQYF	TGCGCCAGCAGCCCACAAGCTAGCGGGGGGACAGATACGCAGTATTTT
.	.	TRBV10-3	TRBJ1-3	CATSGESGNTIYF	TGTGCCACCTCAGGGGAATCTGGAAACACCATATATTTT
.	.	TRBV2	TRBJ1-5	CASSERQGNQPQHF	TGTGCCAGCAGTGAGAGGCAGGGCAATCAGCCCCAGCATTTT
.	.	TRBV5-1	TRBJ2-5	CASSLGVPNSQETQYF	TGCGCCAGCAGCTTGGGGGTACCTAATTCCCAGGAGACCCAGTACTTC
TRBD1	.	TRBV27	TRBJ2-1	CASSSGQGQFYNEQFF	TGTGCCAGCAGTTCGGGACAGGGACAATTCTATAATGAGCAGTTCTTC
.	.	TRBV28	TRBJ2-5	CASSLGQVLETQYF	TGTGCCAGCAGTTTAGGGCAGGTCTTGGAGACCCAGTACTTC
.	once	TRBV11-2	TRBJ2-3	CASSLGAPGTQYF	TGTGCCAGCAGCTTAGGGGCTCCGGGTACGCAGTATTTT